Below, 4 T cell receptor beta chains from the same sample are listed, as sequenced in a study of early T cells in non-severe SARS-CoV-2 infection. TCRdb fed the 5' RACE reads into MiXCR, producing one record per CDR3 protein. The sample includes approximately 39,000 distinct CDR3 sequences, about 4.5% of them seen just once. What was sequenced was whole blood. The receptors here all came from an adult who was a healthcare worker with PCR-confirmed SARS-CoV-2 infection or an uninfected control (not recorded which).

This clonotype was counted many times. The rearrangement uses TRBV19 and TRBJ2-5; maybe TRBD2 (5 bases). Germline V gene data show CDR1 as LNHDA and CDR2 as SQIVND (reference sequence). Deletions cut 3 bases from V and 1 base from J, with 6 bases between. The CDR3 length is 13 residues. The DNA of the CDR3 is TGTGCCAGTAGTATTGGAGGCCAAGAGACCCAGTACTTC. Amino acid sequence: CASSIGGQETQYF.

This clonotype was found many times. The chain has TRBV5-1 and TRBJ2-1, with TRBD1 matching 9 bases. Germline trimming cut 1 base from V and 8 bases from J; bases unmatched to any gene: 7. The germline V gene has CDR1 SGHRS and CDR2 YFSETQ. This CDR3 has 15 amino acids. The CDR3 reads CASSLSGQGVDEQFF. The CDR3 nucleotides read TGCGCCAGCAGCTTGTCGGGACAGGGTGTGGATGAGCAGTTCTTC.

There are many counts of this clonotype. This chain connects TRBV25-1 to TRBJ2-7, with 8 nucleotides matching TRBD1. This CDR3 has 14 amino acids. The ends lost 5 bases at V and 3 bases at J; junction bases unmatched: 6. The germline gives CDR1 MGHDK, CDR2 SYGVNS. CDR3 DNA: TGTGCCAGCAGTCCCCCGGGACAGGTCTACGAGCAGTACTTC. Encoded protein: CASSPPGQVYEQYF.

This clonotype was observed many times. The J gene is TRBJ2-1, the V gene TRBV7-2; D uncertain. The ends were cut back, 8 bases at V and 10 bases at J, with 15 bases in the middle. The CDR3 is made up of 12 amino acids. CDR1 is SGHTA, CDR2 FQGNSA, per germline. CDR3 in amino acids: CASGRSEGEQFF. CDR3 bases: TGTGCCAGCGGAAGGAGCGAAGGGGAGCAGTTCTTC.